Listed below are T cell receptor beta chains from one sample, sequenced in a study of cytomegalovirus exposure and HLA in healthy donors. Assay: immunoSEQ multiplex PCR; the TCRdb copy retains only in-frame clones and omits some. The sample yields fewer than 200,000 clones, approximately 80% seen once. Sequenced: PBMCs. These receptors originate from a girl aged 2-10 years in good health and CMV-seropositive. The CDR3 runs from the conserved cysteine through the conserved F or W. Each record gives: clone size, V gene, J gene, D gene, CDR3 DNA, CDR3 protein. The D gene is left open where the match is weak. Some rows have no size entry. The others give once, few or many, or a class for an expanded clone.

.,TRBV6-5,TRBJ1-2,TRBD1,TGTGCCAGCAGTTACTCGATGAACGACAGGGTTAAGGGCTACACCTTC,CASSYSMNDRVKGYTF
.,TRBV28,TRBJ2-7,TRBD2,TGTGCCAGCAGTAAGGGCGCCCTAGCGGACCCCTACGAGCAGTACTTC,CASSKGALADPYEQYF
once,TRBV19,TRBJ2-7,.,TGTGCCAGTAGTATAGCGTCTTCAAACAGGGTGTACGAGCAGTACTTC,CASSIASSNRVYEQYF
.,TRBV15,TRBJ1-4,TRBD1,TGTGCCACCAGCGAACAGGGGGCAACTAATGAAAAACTGTTTTTT,CATSEQGATNEKLFF
.,TRBV6-6,TRBJ2-2,.,TGTGCCAGCAGGAGGTCCGCGAGCACCGGGGAGCTGTTTTTT,CASRRSASTGELFF
many,TRBV2,TRBJ2-2,TRBD2,TGTGCCAGCCAATCTGGCGGGAGAGGAACCGGGGAGCTGTTTTTT,CASQSGGRGTGELFF
.,TRBV7-3,TRBJ2-3,.,TGTGCCAGCAGCCGGACGGGGATCACAGATACGCAGTATTTT,CASSRTGITDTQYF
.,TRBV7-8,TRBJ2-3,.,TGTGCCAGCAGCTTAGCGGGGGGAGGAGATACGCAGTATTTT,CASSLAGGGDTQYF
.,TRBV5-1,TRBJ2-2,TRBD1,TGCGCCAGCAGCGTTAGACAGGGGAACACCGGGGAGCTGTTTTTT,CASSVRQGNTGELFF
.,TRBV7-3,TRBJ2-1,.,TGTGCCAGCAGCTTAATTGCGGGAAGTTCCTACAATGAGCAGTTCTTC,CASSLIAGSSYNEQFF
.,TRBV19,TRBJ2-1,.,TGTGCCAGTAGTATAGACAGGGGAAGCTCCTACAATGAGCAGTTCTTC,CASSIDRGSSYNEQFF
.,TRBV5-1,TRBJ2-3,.,TGCGCCAGCAGCCCGGGGGTCGCTAGCACAGATACGCAGTATTTT,CASSPGVASTDTQYF
.,TRBV5-1,TRBJ1-1,TRBD1,TGCGCCAGCAGCTTAGACAGGGTGGGCACTGAAGCTTTCTTT,CASSLDRVGTEAFF
.,TRBV4-1,TRBJ1-5,TRBD1,TGCGCCAGCAGCCAAGATGGCGCCGGGACAGGGAATCAGCCCCAGCATTTT,CASSQDGAGTGNQPQHF
.,TRBV30,TRBJ1-1,.,TGTGCCTGGAGGAGGGAATGGGAGACAGGCCGGAACACTGAAGCTTTCTTT,CAWRREWETGRNTEAFF
.,TRBV9,TRBJ2-7,TRBD2,TGTGCCAGCAGCGCGGGACTAGCGGGAACTCGCGAGCAGTACTTC,CASSAGLAGTREQYF
.,TRBV20-1,TRBJ2-1,.,TGCAGTGCTAAACGGTACAATGAGCAGTTCTTC,CSAKRYNEQFF
.,TRBV5-1,TRBJ1-2,.,TGCGCCAGCAGCTTGCGGGAGGGAGTGGATGGCTACACCTTC,CASSLREGVDGYTF
.,TRBV7-3,TRBJ1-1,TRBD1,TGTGCCAGCAGCCCCGGGACAGGGAGGGACACTGAAGCTTTCTTT,CASSPGTGRDTEAFF
.,TRBV5-6,TRBJ2-1,TRBD2,TGTGCCAGCAGCTTCCAACCGGGACTATCCTACAATGAGCAGTTCTTC,CASSFQPGLSYNEQFF
.,TRBV6-1,TRBJ2-7,.,TGTGCCAGCAGCGCGTCGGGACAATTATACGAGCAGTACTTC,CASSASGQLYEQYF
.,TRBV18,TRBJ1-1,.,TGTGCCAGCTCACCACCGGACATGGGGACTGAAGCTTTCTTT,CASSPPDMGTEAFF
.,TRBV7-3,TRBJ2-2,TRBD1,TGTGCCAGCAGGCGGACAGGGTCGGATCCCGGGGAGCTGTTTTTT,CASRRTGSDPGELFF
.,TRBV5-1,TRBJ1-2,TRBD1,TGCGCCAGCAGCTCGACAGGGGGCGATGGCTACACCTTC,CASSSTGGDGYTF
.,TRBV29-1,TRBJ2-7,.,TGCAGCGTTAGCCCGGGGTCTTACGAGCAGTACTTC,CSVSPGSYEQYF
.,TRBV5-4,TRBJ2-7,TRBD1,TGTGCCAGCAGCCCGAGGACAGGGGCTACCTACGAGCAGTACTTC,CASSPRTGATYEQYF
.,TRBV30,TRBJ2-2,.,TGTGCCTGGGGGCCGGAGCTGTTTTTT,CAWGPELFF
.,TRBV5-4,TRBJ2-3,.,TGTGCCAGCAGCTTGCCTACTAGCAACACAGATACGCAGTATTTT,CASSLPTSNTDTQYF
.,TRBV5-1,TRBJ2-3,TRBD2,TGCGCCAGCAGCCCCTCACTAGCGTCTAGCACAGATACGCAGTATTTT,CASSPSLASSTDTQYF
.,TRBV6-5,TRBJ2-7,.,TGTGCCAGCAGGCGAGGACAGCACTACGAGCAGTACTTC,CASRRGQHYEQYF
.,TRBV5-1,TRBJ2-3,.,TGCGCCAGCAGCCCCGGTGCAGATACGCAGTATTTT,CASSPGADTQYF
.,TRBV5-5,TRBJ1-1,.,TGTGCCAGCAGCTTAAGCGGGGTTTCGATGAACACTGAAGCTTTCTTT,CASSLSGVSMNTEAFF
.,TRBV28,TRBJ2-7,TRBD1,TGTGCCAGCAGTTCCCCCTGGACAGGGACCTACGAGCAGTACTTC,CASSSPWTGTYEQYF
.,TRBV5-1,TRBJ1-2,TRBD1,TGCGCCAGCAGGTTTCAAGACAGGGGGCCCAACTATGGCTACACCTTC,CASRFQDRGPNYGYTF
.,TRBV5-6,TRBJ1-2,.,TGTGCCAGCAGCTTGTTGGCAGGGAACGGCTACACCTTC,CASSLLAGNGYTF
.,TRBV4-1,TRBJ2-1,.,TGCGCCAGCAACGCTCGCGGGGGCAGTGAGCAGTTCTTC,CASNARGGSEQFF
.,TRBV6-1,TRBJ2-3,TRBD2,TGTGCCAGTCGACTAGCAGTAGATACGCAGTATTTT,CASRLAVDTQYF
.,TRBV5-1,TRBJ1-3,.,TGCGCCAGCAGCCGGCAGGTCTCTGGAAACACCATATATTTT,CASSRQVSGNTIYF
.,TRBV6-1,TRBJ1-2,.,TGTGCCACGGGCAAACAGGGTTGTGGCTACACCTTC,CATGKQGCGYTF
.,TRBV11-1,TRBJ2-5,.,TGTGCCAGCAGCTTATTTAAAGGTGGAGGGGAAGAGACCCAGTACTTC,CASSLFKGGGEETQYF
.,TRBV7-7,TRBJ2-5,TRBD2,TGTGCTAGCAGCCGCTACCGTATGACTAGCGGGAGACATCAAGAGACCCAGTACTTC,CASSRYRMTSGRHQETQYF
.,TRBV10-3,TRBJ2-1,TRBD1,TGTGCCGCCAAGGGACAGGGATACAATGAGCAGTTCTTC,CAAKGQGYNEQFF
.,TRBV7-8,TRBJ1-5,TRBD1,TGTGCCAGCAGCTTTCTTGGACAGGGCAATCAGCCCCAGCATTTT,CASSFLGQGNQPQHF
.,TRBV29-1,TRBJ1-2,.,TGCAGCGTTGGACCCAGGGGTACCTATGGCTACACCTTC,CSVGPRGTYGYTF
.,TRBV19,TRBJ2-2,TRBD1,TGTGCCAGTAGTACCGGGACAGGGACGAACACCGGGGAGCTGTTTTTT,CASSTGTGTNTGELFF
.,TRBV19,TRBJ1-1,TRBD1,TGTGCCAGTAGTATATCGGGGACAGGGAAGAACACTGAAGCTTTCTTT,CASSISGTGKNTEAFF
.,TRBV18,TRBJ2-5,.,TGTGCCAGCTCACCGGGGGGACGAGAGACCCAGTACTTC,CASSPGGRETQYF
.,TRBV4-1,TRBJ2-4,TRBD2,TGCGCCAGCAGCCAAGTCCTAGTAGCGGGGACCAAAAACATTCAGTACTTC,CASSQVLVAGTKNIQYF
.,TRBV29-1,TRBJ2-5,TRBD1,TGCAGCGTAAAATACCGGACAGGGGGGAGTGAGACCCAGTACTTC,CSVKYRTGGSETQYF
once,TRBV2,TRBJ1-5,.,TGTGCCAGCAGTGTGACAGTCAATCAGCCCCAGCATTTT,CASSVTVNQPQHF
.,TRBV7-9,TRBJ1-1,.,TGTGCCAGCACCTGGGGGGAAGTAGCTGAAGCTTTCTTT,CASTWGEVAEAFF
.,TRBV15,TRBJ1-4,.,TGTGCCACCAGCAGAGGGGGGGCAACTAATGAAAAACTGTTTTTT,CATSRGGATNEKLFF
once,TRBV28,TRBJ1-2,.,TGTGCCAGCAGCCAACGGAACTATGGCTACACCTTC,CASSQRNYGYTF
.,TRBV5-1,TRBJ2-7,TRBD1,TGCGCCAGCAGCTCGAGGACAGGTCCCCAGGAGCAGTACTTC,CASSSRTGPQEQYF
.,TRBV6-5,TRBJ1-1,TRBD1,TGTGCCAGCAGTTACGGGGACAGGGTGAGCACTGAAGCTTTCTTT,CASSYGDRVSTEAFF
.,TRBV10-3,TRBJ2-3,TRBD2,TGTGCCATCAGTGACGGACTAGCGGGAGGGACAAGCACAGATACGCAGTATTTT,CAISDGLAGGTSTDTQYF
once,TRBV6-5,TRBJ2-7,.,TGTGCCAGCAGTTACTTCAGGCCCCTTGGTTCCTACGAGCAGTACTTC,CASSYFRPLGSYEQYF
.,TRBV5-6,TRBJ1-6,.,TGTGCCAGCAGCGCGGGCCAGCGCCTCGTTTTTTCACCCCTCCACTTT,CASSAGQRLVFSPLHF
.,TRBV5-1,TRBJ2-3,.,TGCGCCAGCACTGGGGGGGCAGTTAGCACAGATACGCAGTATTTT,CASTGGAVSTDTQYF
.,TRBV7-9,TRBJ2-1,TRBD2,TGTGCCAGCAGCACTCGTCCCGGGACTAGCCTCAGCTCCTACAATGAGCAGTTCTTC,CASSTRPGTSLSSYNEQFF